Sequencing of this T cell receptor beta chain was carried out in a study of sequential checkpoint blockade in melanoma. Study overall: First-line arms were nivolumab then ipilimumab, or the reverse, randomized 1:1. Both treatment sequences were followed by maintenance nivolumab.

Clones were read by immunoSEQ multiplex PCR, and TCRdb kept only the in-frame ones, dropping some. Among fewer than 2,000 clones listed, 40% to 65% were seen once. Treatment in this sample: randomized to nivolumab then ipilimumab (arm A) or the reverse (arm B). DNA-damaging chemotherapy had not been given to any patient beforehand. Sorted cells were live CD3+CD8+, lacking CD19 and CD56, from PBMCs. The CDR3 is made up of 13 amino acids. V shed 2 bases and J shed 5 bases, with 8 bases lying between them. Germline V gene sequence: CDR1 SGDLS, CDR2 YYNGEE. This chain connects TRBV9 to TRBJ1-3, with D hard to call. This sequence was found in a human patient with melanoma. Some clones in this sample may be carry-over from other donors' samples. The source material was CD8+ T cells sorted from blood (inferred from file names), sampled from a patient given nivolumab and ipilimumab in sequence. The CDR3 bases are TGTGCCAGCAGCGTGGCAGTGCGAAACACCATATATTTT. Its translation is CASSVAVRNTIYF.